Described below is a single TCR beta chain sequence and its context. The data originate from a study of immune evolution from preneoplasia to lung adenocarcinoma. There are 15 residues in the CDR3. V was clipped by 6 bases and J by 3 bases; unmatched bases: 4. Germline assignment: CDR1 SQVTM and CDR2 ANQGSEA. TCRdb keeps only in-frame clones here, not all; method: immunoSEQ multiplex PCR. This table holds 9,500 to 12,000 clones, 75% to 90% found once. The receptor's source is a person aged 70 to 85 with invasive lung adenocarcinoma. V and J are TRBV29-1 and TRBJ2-2; 13 bases fit TRBD2. The sample taken for sequencing was FFPE invasive lung adenocarcinoma tissue. The chain's CDR3 is CSVQGLAGDTGELFF. The CDR3 region has the DNA TGCAGCGTCCAAGGACTAGCGGGAGACACCGGGGAGCTGTTTTTT.